Below, 9 T cell receptor beta chains from the same sample are listed, as sequenced in a study of Ad26.COV2.S vaccination and SARS-CoV-2 variants. Treatment specified: around 19 received Ad26.COV2.S at low or high dose, single or two shots; about 5 received placebo; per-sample allocation not given. Sampling took place 63 days after the first vaccine or placebo injection. Assay: immunoSEQ multiplex PCR; the TCRdb copy retains only in-frame clones and omits some. Of 330,000 or so clones in the sample, approximately 87% were seen once. The sequences come from peripheral blood, collected in a trial of Ad26.COV2.S vaccine versus placebo. The source is a person between 18 and 60 years old who received the Ad26.COV2.S COVID-19 vaccine or a placebo.

The chain has TRBV9 and TRBJ1-1; 9 positions match TRBD1. The CDR3 is 16 amino acids. The ends lost 4 bases at V and 3 bases at J; junction bases unmatched: 10. CDR1 SGDLS and CDR2 YYNGEE come from the germline V gene. The CDR3 DNA sequence: TGTGCCAGCAGCCTCTCCCCGGACAGGGGTGACACTGAAGCTTTCTTT. Protein product: CASSLSPDRGDTEAFF. The whole variable domain, remainder taken from reference TRBV9 and TRBJ1-1, is DSGVTQTPKHLITATGQRVTLRCSPRSGDLSVYWYQQSLDQGLQFLIQYYNGEERAKGNILERFSAQQFPDLHSELNLSSLELGDSALYFCASSLSPDRGDTEAFFGQGTRLTVV.

The chain links TRBV4-1 to TRBJ2-5, with 13 positions matching TRBD2. The CDR3 covers 16 residues. The germline CDR1 and CDR2 sequences are MGHRA and YSYEKL. V trimming: 0 bases; J trimming: 5 bases; junction bases outside the gene matches: 3. Written as DNA, the CDR3 is TGCGCCAGCAGCCAAGACGGACTAGCGGGGGATGAGACCCAGTACTTC. The encoded protein is CASSQDGLAGDETQYF.

The genes are TRBV6-6 and TRBJ2-1, with unresolved D. Germline V gene sequence: CDR1 MNHNY, CDR2 SVGAGI (reference sequence). CDR3 size: 14 residues. The V gene lost 2 bases and the J gene lost 9 bases, with 14 bases spanning the gap. CDR3 sequence reads: CASSYARQEGEQFF. The CDR3, as DNA: TGTGCCAGCAGTTACGCGCGGCAGGAAGGTGAGCAGTTCTTC.

The rearrangement uses TRBV12-3 or TRBV12-4 and TRBJ2-1; 8 positions agree with TRBD1. V was pared by 0 bases and J by 14 bases, with 6 bases of the junction left unmatched. The CDR3 totals 13 residues. The CDR3 DNA is TGTGCCAGCAGTTTAGCCAGGCAGGGGGCGAAGTTCTTC. Translated: CASSLARQGAKFF.

This clone has only a few counts. The chain recombines TRBV7-2 with TRBJ1-5; D remains unclear. The V gene lost 5 bases and the J gene lost 5 bases, with 13 bases spanning the gap. Germline V lookup: CDR1 SGHTA, CDR2 FQGNSA. The CDR3 loop spans 14 amino acids. CDR3 protein: CASSQDGVYQPQHF. In DNA form, the CDR3 reads TGTGCCAGCAGCCAAGATGGGGTTTATCAGCCCCAGCATTTT.

The chain carries TRBV13 and TRBJ1-1; D gene uncertain. CDR3 length: 11 residues. Trimming took 2 bases from V and 5 from J, leaving 3 bases between them. CDR1 PRHDT and CDR2 FYEKMQ come from the germline V gene (reference sequence). CDR3 loop: CASSLLTEAFF. The CDR3 nucleotides read TGTGCCAGCAGCTTATTGACTGAAGCTTTCTTT. The entire variable domain, with the rest obtained from reference TRBV13 and TRBJ1-1, is as follows: AAGVIQSPRHLIKEKRETATLKCYPIPRHDTVYWYQQGPGQDPQFLISFYEKMQSDKGSIPDRFSAQQFSDYHSELNMSSLELGDSALYFCASSLLTEAFFGQGTRLTVV.

The V and J genes are TRBV18 and TRBJ1-4; D is uncertain. Per germline, CDR1 KGHSH and CDR2 LQKENI. V gave up 3 bases and J gave up 5 bases, with 10 bases separating them. CDR3 size: 14 residues. CDR3 residues: CASSPSFPNEKLFF. The CDR3 DNA reads TGTGCCAGCTCACCTTCATTCCCCAATGAAAAACTGTTTTTT. Full variable domain (outside the CDR3, taken from reference TRBV18 and TRBJ1-4): NAGVMQNPRHLVRRRGQEARLRCSPMKGHSHVYWYRQLPEEGLKFMVYLQKENIIDESGMPKERFSAEFPKEGPSILRIQQVVRGDSAAYFCASSPSFPNEKLFFGSGTQLSVL.

The chain is built from TRBV5-1 and TRBJ2-2, with D unclear. Deletions cut 4 bases from V and 3 bases from J, with 7 bases between. There are 13 residues in the CDR3. Germline V gene data show CDR1 as SGHRS and CDR2 as YFSETQ. In DNA, the CDR3 is TGCGCCAGCAGCCCCACATACACCGGGGAGCTGTTTTTT. Protein product: CASSPTYTGELFF.

The rearrangement uses TRBV30 and TRBJ2-1; no reliable D call. The length of the CDR3 is 11 residues. Germline CDR1 is GTSNPN and CDR2 is SVGIG (reference sequence). The V end was cut by 1 base, the J end by 6 bases, with 4 bases between. The DNA of the CDR3 is TGTGCCTGGAGTGGTAGCAATGAGCAGTTCTTC. As protein: CAWSGSNEQFF.